This is a list of T cell receptor beta chains from one sample in a study of PD-L1 blockade in urothelial cancer. The method was immunoSEQ multiplex PCR; TCRdb's version includes in-frame clones alone and lacks a portion of them. This sample yields roughly 84,000 clones, of which roughly 82% are seen a single time; roughly 9.5% belongs to the top ten. The material was PBMCs, obtained around atezolizumab (anti-PD-L1) treatment. Every receptor here comes from an older man with urothelial cancer. CDR3s include the opening cysteine and the closing phenylalanine or tryptophan. D genes are given only for firm matches. Not all rows give a size; the values are once, few, many and, for expanded clones, a class.

.,TRBJ1-5,.,TRBV2,CASSPVASNQPQHF,TGTGCCAGCAGCCCCGTGGCTAGCAATCAGCCCCAGCATTTT
.,TRBJ1-2,TRBD1,TRBV7-9,CASSLDTGTGDGYTF,TGTGCCAGCAGCTTAGATACCGGGACAGGGGATGGCTACACCTTC
.,TRBJ2-1,.,TRBV25-1,CASSGNGLYNEQFF,TGTGCCAGCAGTGGAAATGGGCTTTACAATGAGCAGTTCTTC
.,TRBJ2-7,.,TRBV18,CASSLLGVLGGEQYF,TGTGCCAGCTCACTATTGGGAGTCCTAGGGGGCGAGCAGTACTTC
few,TRBJ2-7,.,TRBV11-2,CASSLEIGAYEQYF,TGTGCCAGCAGCTTAGAGATCGGGGCCTACGAGCAGTACTTC
.,TRBJ2-7,TRBD1,TRBV19,CASSTRYRQGGNYEQYF,TGTGCCAGTAGTACTCGATATCGACAGGGGGGGAACTACGAGCAGTACTTC
.,TRBJ2-3,.,TRBV5-1,CASSVFRDTDTQYF,TGCGCCAGCAGCGTGTTCCGGGACACAGATACGCAGTATTTT
.,TRBJ2-7,TRBD2,TRBV5-5,CASRFGLAGSYEQYF,TGTGCCAGCAGGTTCGGACTAGCGGGCTCCTACGAGCAGTACTTC
.,TRBJ2-1,.,TRBV21-1,CASTLGSSYNEQFF,TGTGCCAGCACCCTTGGGAGCTCCTACAATGAGCAGTTCTTC
.,TRBJ2-1,TRBD2,TRBV5-1,CASSLWGGSSYNEQFF,TGCGCCAGCAGCTTATGGGGGGGTAGCTCCTACAATGAGCAGTTCTTC
.,TRBJ2-1,TRBD2,TRBV5-6,CASSLLSGRASEQFF,TGTGCCAGCAGCTTGCTGAGCGGGAGGGCCAGTGAGCAGTTCTTC
.,TRBJ2-1,TRBD1,TRBV11-2,CASSLSRTGGFDEQFF,TGTGCCAGCAGCTTATCGAGAACAGGGGGCTTCGATGAGCAGTTCTTC
.,TRBJ1-2,TRBD1,TRBV27,CASSSWTGYNYGYTF,TGTGCCAGCAGTTCGTGGACAGGGTATAACTATGGCTACACCTTC
.,TRBJ2-7,.,TRBV19,CASSSSGYEQYF,TGTGCCAGTAGTTCCTCCGGGTACGAGCAGTACTTC
.,TRBJ2-7,TRBD1,TRBV27,CASSDFVNRGPYEQYF,TGTGCCAGCAGTGACTTCGTCAACAGGGGTCCCTACGAGCAGTACTTC
.,TRBJ2-7,TRBD2,TRBV6-1,CASSEGRGREQYF,TGTGCCAGCAGTGAAGGGCGGGGGAGAGAGCAGTACTTC
.,TRBJ1-3,.,TRBV5-6,CASSRGVGNTIYF,TGTGCCAGCAGCCGGGGGGTTGGAAACACCATATATTTT
.,TRBJ2-7,TRBD1,TRBV29-1,CSGGDRAYEQYF,TGCAGCGGTGGAGACAGGGCCTACGAGCAGTACTTC
.,TRBJ2-1,TRBD2,TRBV19,CASLLADNNEQFF,TGTGCCAGTTTACTAGCGGATAACAATGAGCAGTTCTTC
.,TRBJ1-2,.,TRBV2,CASSTLYGYTF,TGTGCCAGCAGCACTCTTTATGGCTACACCTTC
few,TRBJ2-1,TRBD2,TRBV2,CASSERLAGGDEQFF,TGTGCCAGCAGTGAAAGGTTAGCGGGAGGGGATGAGCAGTTCTTC
.,TRBJ1-1,.,TRBV2,CAGDMAGQYTEAFF,TGTGCCGGAGATATGGCAGGGCAATACACTGAAGCTTTCTTT
once,TRBJ2-5,.,TRBV6-5,CASSRGGVGETQYF,TGTGCCAGCAGTAGAGGGGGAGTCGGAGAGACCCAGTACTTC
few,TRBJ1-4,.,TRBV2,CASSVTGDEKLFF,TGTGCCAGCAGTGTGACGGGGGATGAAAAACTGTTTTTT
.,TRBJ2-1,TRBD1,TRBV11-3,CASSPAYRGRDNEQFF,TGTGCCAGCAGCCCGGCCTACAGGGGGCGAGACAATGAGCAGTTCTTC
.,TRBJ2-1,TRBD2,TRBV5-1,CATSTSPNPSGEQFF,TGCGCCACCTCGACTAGCCCGAACCCAAGCGGTGAGCAGTTCTTC
.,TRBJ1-2,.,TRBV18,CASSSQGNYGYTF,TGTGCCAGCTCATCTCAGGGGAACTATGGCTACACCTTC
.,TRBJ2-1,.,TRBV5-1,CASSLAGDFSYNEQFF,TGCGCCAGCAGCTTGGCTGGGGACTTCTCCTACAATGAGCAGTTCTTC
.,TRBJ1-6,TRBD1,TRBV5-1,CASSLDRGTNSPLHF,TGCGCCAGCAGCTTGGACAGGGGTACGAATTCACCCCTCCACTTT
.,TRBJ2-1,TRBD2,TRBV30,CAWSVISGMGFF,TGTGCCTGGAGTGTAATTAGCGGGATGGGGTTCTTC
.,TRBJ1-2,.,TRBV11-2,CASSLLAGGGYTF,TGTGCCAGCAGCTTATTGGCGGGGGGGGGCTACACCTTC
.,TRBJ2-7,.,TRBV6-5,CASSQRQGSYEQYF,TGTGCCAGCAGTCAAAGGCAGGGTAGCTACGAGCAGTACTTC
.,TRBJ2-2,TRBD2,TRBV15,CATSQMTSGSGELFF,TGTGCCACCAGCCAAATGACTAGCGGGTCCGGGGAGCTGTTTTTT
.,TRBJ2-3,TRBD1,TRBV5-6,CASSLQGSQYF,TGTGCCAGCAGCTTACAGGGGTCGCAGTATTTT
.,TRBJ2-2,.,TRBV19,CASSPDGKGPGELFF,TGTGCCAGTAGCCCGGACGGGAAAGGCCCCGGGGAGCTGTTTTTT
few,TRBJ2-1,TRBD2,TRBV6-6,CASSTPSGGSYNEQFF,TGTGCCAGCAGCACCCCTAGCGGGGGGTCCTACAATGAGCAGTTCTTC
.,TRBJ2-5,TRBD2,TRBV19,CASSRHYLAGEETQYF,TGTGCCAGTAGTCGCCACTATTTAGCGGGTGAAGAGACCCAGTACTTC
.,TRBJ1-1,.,TRBV19,CASRKGVSGFF,TGTGCCAGTAGGAAGGGGGTAAGCGGTTTCTTT
.,TRBJ2-7,TRBD1,TRBV29-1,CSVDSGTGDYEQYF,TGCAGCGTTGACTCCGGGACAGGAGACTACGAGCAGTACTTC
.,TRBJ2-3,.,TRBV4-3,CASSQARYTDTQYF,TGCGCCAGCAGCCAAGCTCGGTACACAGATACGCAGTATTTT
.,TRBJ2-3,TRBD2,TRBV5-1,CASSLEGSGDTDTQYF,TGCGCCAGCAGCTTGGAGGGTAGCGGGGACACAGATACGCAGTATTTT
.,TRBJ2-3,.,TRBV25-1,CASSEEEGLSTDTQYF,TGTGCCAGCAGTGAAGAGGAGGGCTTGAGCACAGATACGCAGTATTTT